This T cell receptor beta chain is drawn from a study of cytomegalovirus exposure and HLA in healthy donors. Study-level background: An earlier analysis found roughly 110 million unique TCR beta sequences from about 190 million T cells.

PCR used 60 Vbeta primers and 13 Jbeta primers. Data came from immunoSEQ multiplex PCR; TCRdb stores just in-frame clones and leaves some out. This table has about 62,000 clones, about 81% appearing once. Study-wide results and limits: The study listed some 160 cytomegalovirus-associated TCR beta chains.

There are 14 residues in the CDR3. CDR1 SGHTA and CDR2 FQGNSA come from the germline V gene. Trimming shortened V by 2 bases and J by 5 bases, and 11 bases separated the two germline ends. In this sample, this clone turned up a few times. Its cognate antigen is unknown. Sample: PBMCs. This TCR came from a woman in her 30s in good health and CMV-seronegative. The chain recombines TRBV7-2 with TRBJ2-3, with D unresolved. CDR3 DNA: TGTGCCAGCAGCTTAAGACCGGCGGTAGATACGCAGTATTTT. Its protein is CASSLRPAVDTQYF. Looking up the rest from reference TRBV7-2 and TRBJ2-3 gives the full variable domain: GAGVSQSPSNKVTEKGKDVELRCDPISGHTALYWYRQSLGQGLEFLIYFQGNSAPDKSGLPSDRFSAERTGGSVSTLTIQRTQQEDSAVYLCASSLRPAVDTQYFGPGTRLTVL.